This TCR beta chain was captured by sequencing in a study of OX40 agonist ivuxolimab in advanced cancers. Some background on the complete study: The costimulatory receptor OX40 (CD134) was targeted by ivuxolimab, a fully human IgG2 agonistic monoclonal antibody. Intravenous ivuxolimab was administered to patients every 2 weeks at six dose levels: 0.01, 0.1, 0.3, 1.5, 3 and 10 mg/kg. Partial responses occurred in three dose-escalation patients, of whom one had hepatocellular carcinoma and two had cutaneous melanoma. Prior anti-PD-1, anti-PD-L1 or anti-CTLA-4 therapy was permitted, and checkpoint inhibitors had been received by 40% to 50% of dose-escalation patients. The dose-escalation cohort was about 86% male with a mean age of approximately 60 years, ranging from roughly 23 to 90. Peripheral TCRbeta sequencing was intended to test whether TCR sequence diversity was altered and clonal T-cell expansion was caused by ivuxolimab. Of the approximately 50 patients in dose escalation, 19 had hepatocellular carcinoma, approximately 15 had melanoma, 9 had renal cell carcinoma and 9 had head and neck cancer. The paper describes the monotherapy dose-escalation part (N of about 57 patients) of the phase I trial of ivuxolimab. Points the paper makes about the study in general: On average, CD8+ T cells showed more expanded clones than CD4+ T cells after ivuxolimab. The antigen specificity of the clonally expanded peripheral T cells was not determined. Partial responders in the 0.1-3.0 mg/kg groups had among the lowest normalized peripheral clonal expansion, especially among CD8+ T cells. At doses of 0.1 to 3.0 mg/kg, clonal expansion of both CD4+ and CD8+ blood T cells was observed from baseline to week 6. Low levels of normalized T-cell clonal expansion were also seen in some nonresponding patients.

Genomic DNA was isolated from the sorted cells so that the TCRbeta CDR3 region could be sequenced. TCRbeta CDR3 regions were sequenced using the immunoSEQ Assay. TCRdb's version of the immuneACCESS table is confined to in-frame rearrangements and falls short of the full clone set. An unresolved V gene accounts for under half of the shortfall where checked; the remainder is of unknown origin. This sample comprises about 100,000 clones, approximately 90% of them detected only once. The ten largest make up under 0.8% of the sample. About this clone: The target of this receptor is not known. The input lacks base qualities; no much larger clone sits a single base away.

The cysteine opens and the phenylalanine closes a CDR3 of 12 amino acids. Only the CDR3 DNA stays, 36 bases, in frame from base 1. For this chain, trimming is 4 bases at the V end and 14 bases at the J end, and the number of junction bases without a gene match is 4. CDR1 and CDR2 were assigned from the germline V gene as SGHRS and YFSETQ. Patients with a history of autoimmune disease or receiving systemic immunosuppression were excluded from the trial. In every dose cohort, peripheral blood was drawn for TCR sequencing at baseline, cycle 4 day 1, and cycle 7 day 1. The samples were drawn from a first-in-human, open-label, multicenter phase I dose-escalation trial of ivuxolimab. The trial enrolled adults with locally advanced or metastatic head and neck squamous cell, hepatocellular, melanoma or renal cell carcinoma. Before TCR sequencing, CD4+ and CD8+ T cells were separately sorted from peripheral blood.

The TCR originated in an adult with an advanced solid tumor such as melanoma, head and neck, liver or kidney cancer. The sequence links TRBV5-1 to TRBJ1-6; TRBD1 lines up with 9 middle nucleotides. The source material was CD4+ or CD8+ T cells sorted from blood, sampled in a trial of the OX40 agonist ivuxolimab. The nucleotide sequence reads as follows: TGCGCCAGCAGCGGGGACAGGGACGCCCTCCACTTT. It encodes CASSGDRDALHF.